This T cell receptor beta chain stems from a study of cytotoxic CD8 clonotypes in ibrutinib-treated CLL. Study background: Researchers reported 11 relapsed/refractory and some 14 treatment-naive patients, around 17 of them IGHV unmutated. Once treatment had gone on for a median of 12 months, range 6 to 36, response samples were drawn.

As input for TCR beta libraries, roughly 2 micrograms of genomic DNA came from cryopreserved PBMCs. The table came from immunoSEQ multiplex PCR; TCRdb's copy has only in-frame clones and leaves some out. Of about 200,000 clones in the sample, around 70% were seen once. This clonotype originated in a human donor with chronic lymphocytic leukemia. The material sequenced was PBMCs, taken after 24 months of ibrutinib treatment.

CDR3 bases: TGTGCCTGGAGTGAGGGTAGTTCGGATACGCAGTATTTT. Protein product: CAWSEGSSDTQYF. This chain uses TRBV30 with TRBJ2-3, with D unclear. Deletions cut 1 base from V and 6 bases from J, with 11 bases between. The germline gives CDR1 GTSNPN, CDR2 SVGIG (reference sequence). CDR3 size: 13 residues.